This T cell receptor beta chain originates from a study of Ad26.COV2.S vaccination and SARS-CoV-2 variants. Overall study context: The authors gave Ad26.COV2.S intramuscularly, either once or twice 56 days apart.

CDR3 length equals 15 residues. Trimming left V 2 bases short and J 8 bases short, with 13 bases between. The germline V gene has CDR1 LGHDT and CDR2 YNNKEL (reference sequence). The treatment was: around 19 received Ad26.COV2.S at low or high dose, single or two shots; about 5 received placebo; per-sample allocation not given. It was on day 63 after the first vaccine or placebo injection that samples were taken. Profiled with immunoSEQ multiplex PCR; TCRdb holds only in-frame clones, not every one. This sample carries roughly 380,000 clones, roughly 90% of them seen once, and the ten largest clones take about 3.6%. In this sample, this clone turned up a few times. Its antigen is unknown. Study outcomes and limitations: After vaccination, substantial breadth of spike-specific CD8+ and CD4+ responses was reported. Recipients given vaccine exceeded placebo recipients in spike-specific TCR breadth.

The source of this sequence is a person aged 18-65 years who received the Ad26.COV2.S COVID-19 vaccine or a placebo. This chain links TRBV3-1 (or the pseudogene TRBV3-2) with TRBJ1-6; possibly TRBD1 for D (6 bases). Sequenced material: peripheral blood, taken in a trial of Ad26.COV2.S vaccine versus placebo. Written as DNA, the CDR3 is TGTGCCAGCAGCCAAACGCCGGGGGCGGATTCACCCCTCCACTTT. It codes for CASSQTPGADSPLHF.